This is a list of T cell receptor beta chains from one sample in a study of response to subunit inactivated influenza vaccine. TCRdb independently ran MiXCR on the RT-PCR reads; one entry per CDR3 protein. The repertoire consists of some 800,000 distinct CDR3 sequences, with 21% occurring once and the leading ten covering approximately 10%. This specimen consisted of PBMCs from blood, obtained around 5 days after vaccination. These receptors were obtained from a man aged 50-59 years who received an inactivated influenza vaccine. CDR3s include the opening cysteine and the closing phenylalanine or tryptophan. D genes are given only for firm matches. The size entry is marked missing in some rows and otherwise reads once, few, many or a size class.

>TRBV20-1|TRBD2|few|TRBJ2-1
CSARTSGADNEQFF
TGCAGTGCAAGGACTAGCGGAGCGGACAATGAGCAGTTCTTC
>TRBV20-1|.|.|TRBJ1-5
CSANRARVNQPQHF
TGCAGTGCTAACCGAGCAAGGGTAAATCAGCCCCAGCATTTT
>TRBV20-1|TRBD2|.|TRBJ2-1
CSAGSLAGGSYNEQFF
TGCAGTGCTGGATCCTTAGCGGGAGGGTCATACAATGAGCAGTTCTTC
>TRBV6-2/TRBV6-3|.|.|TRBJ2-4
CASSPFGERAKNIQYF
TGTGCCAGCAGCCCCTTCGGGGAAAGAGCCAAAAACATTCAGTACTTC
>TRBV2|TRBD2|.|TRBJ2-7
CASSDGLVSYEQYF
TGTGCCAGCAGTGATGGACTAGTCTCCTACGAGCAGTACTTC
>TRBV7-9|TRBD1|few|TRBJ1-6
CASSPSRTGTNNSPLHF
TGTGCCAGCAGCCCATCCCGGACAGGGACAAATAATTCACCCCTCCACTTT
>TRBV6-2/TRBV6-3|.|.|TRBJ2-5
CASSYAVSRSETQYF
TGTGCCAGCAGTTATGCGGTGTCACGGTCAGAGACCCAGTACTTC
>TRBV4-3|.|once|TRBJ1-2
CASSQVTGSGYGYTF
TGCGCCAGCAGCCAAGTTACGGGTTCGGGCTATGGCTACACCTTC
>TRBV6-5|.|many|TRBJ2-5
CASSYQDKETQYF
TGTGCCAGCAGTTACCAGGACAAAGAGACCCAGTACTTC
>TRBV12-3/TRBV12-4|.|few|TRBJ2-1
CASSLTVGSYNEQFF
TGTGCCAGCAGTTTGACAGTCGGCTCCTACAATGAGCAGTTCTTC